This TCR beta chain was retrieved from a study (dated by TCRdb to between 2015 and 2017). Regarding the research as a whole: The study tested whether tumor-infiltrating Tregs in breast cancer are recruited from blood Tregs or converted in situ from other CD4+ T cell subsets. General conclusions and limits of the study: The greatest overlap of tumor-infiltrating Treg TCR alpha and beta sequences was with tumor naive CD4+ T cells, followed next by blood naive CD4+ T cells. Tumor memory CD4+ T cell TCR gene usage was found to cluster with blood and lymph node memory CD4+ cells and with lymph node naive CD4+ cells. Rather than covering whole repertoires, validation in the larger cohort was restricted to a single TCR beta V-J rearrangement.

The memory CD4+ T cell population was isolated based on a CD4+CD45RO+CD25- phenotype. Tregs, naive and memory CD4+ T cells from tumor, blood and ipsilateral draining lymph nodes of 5 or 6 breast cancer patients underwent full-length TCR alpha and beta sequencing. Tumor tissue, along with lymph nodes from ipsilateral axillary dissection, was perfused with PBS, minced, and then digested using collagenase I and hyaluronidase. A purity exceeding 90% was confirmed by FACS for the sorted cell populations. Relative to germline, V is 8 bases shorter and J is 1 base shorter, with 16 bases between their ends. Reading the germline V gene gives CDR1 SQVTM and CDR2 ANQGSEA. The CDR3 covers 14 residues, taking in both the cysteine and the phenylalanine. Kept here is only the CDR3 DNA, which spans 42 bases and is read in frame from base 1. Amplification of full-length TCR variable regions was done by 5' RACE PCR using constant-region reverse primers, and this step was followed by semi-nested PCR with Nested Universal Primer A. The ReliaPrep RNA Cell Miniprep System was used to extract total RNA, which was then reverse transcribed into 5'RACE-ready cDNA with the SMARTer RACE 5'/3' Kit. Full-length TCR alpha and beta libraries were barcoded with multiplex adaptors and sequenced on an Illumina MiSeq. Per the source publication's procedure: For each of nine subset-tissue groups, sequencing data from the five patients were combined, and the groups were compared by unsupervised clustering of TCR gene usage. Repertoire similarity was calculated with the Morisita-Horn index, weighting shared sequences by their contribution to each repertoire. TCRdb redid the processing of the public reads, applying fastp at Q25 and MiXCR, and retained in-frame beta chains. Each entry is one CDR3 protein sequence, shown with its most common DNA and genes. The V and J calls and clone size are TCRdb's, not the authors'. The sample table contains approximately 53,000 distinct CDR3 sequences; only one count was recorded for about 28% of them. The leading ten clones occupy more than 3% of the sample.

This clonotype was recorded many times. This clone's antigen is unknown. No much larger clone exists at a distance of one base, and base qualities are not known. The rearranged segments are TRBV29-1 and TRBJ2-3; confidence is insufficient to name the D gene. Sequencing was performed on tumor-infiltrating memory CD4+ T cells sorted from the breast tumor. The sample's cell subset or site label, decoded: memory CD4+ T cells, CD4+CD45RO+CD25-. This clonotype was obtained from a female donor with breast cancer. The base sequence is TGCAGCACTGGCGACTCTGTCGGCACAGATACGCAGTATTTT. This codes for CSTGDSVGTDTQYF.